One and the same sample provided the 19 T cell receptor beta chains below, sequenced in a study of T cell responses to AZD1222 COVID-19 vaccine. Profiled with immunoSEQ multiplex PCR; TCRdb holds only in-frame clones, not every one. There are 150,000 to 200,000 clones in the sample; approximately 93% occur only once, and more than 0.8% lies in the top ten. Sequencing was performed on peripheral blood, taken on day 0 of AZD1222 vaccination. Source of these receptors: an adult in good health.

This chain uses TRBV5-1 with TRBJ2-3; 9 bases are shared with TRBD2. This CDR3 contains 15 residues. Germline V CDR1 and CDR2: SGHRS, YFSETQ. Losses at the gene ends were 4 bases for V and 1 base for J; bases not matched to a gene: 4. Here the CDR3 reads CASSLRLAGTDTQYF. The CDR3 DNA reads TGCGCCAGCAGCCTACGACTAGCGGGCACAGATACGCAGTATTTT.

The chain recombines TRBV7-9 with TRBJ1-4, with D perhaps TRBD1 (5 bases). The length of the CDR3 is 13 residues. Trimming stripped 7 bases from V and 7 bases from J, with 13 bases between. Germline CDR1 and CDR2: SEHNR and FQNEAQ (reference sequence). The chain's CDR3 is CASTGSNTEKLFF. As DNA, the CDR3 is TGTGCCAGCACAGGGAGTAATACTGAAAAACTGTTTTTT.

The chain carries TRBV5-4 and TRBJ1-1; TRBD1 is a possible D gene (6 bases). The germline gives CDR1 SGHNT, CDR2 YYREEE (reference sequence). V lost 2 bases, J lost 4 bases, and 15 bases lay in between. The length of the CDR3 is 15 residues. The CDR3 DNA sequence: TGTGCCAGCAGCTTATTTACAGGGAGGGTCACTGAAGCTTTCTTT. Residues: CASSLFTGRVTEAFF.

The J gene is TRBJ2-2, the V gene TRBV19; 8 bases are shared with TRBD1. The germline V gene encodes CDR1 LNHDA and CDR2 SQIVND (reference sequence). J lost 4 bases, V lost 5 bases, and 6 bases had no gene match. This CDR3 spans 15 amino acids. CDR3 protein: CASSRGQGLTGELFF. CDR3 coding DNA: TGTGCCAGTAGTCGCGGACAGGGACTCACCGGGGAGCTGTTTTTT.

The chain employs TRBV7-8 and TRBJ2-3, with 11 positions matching TRBD2. The CDR3 runs 17 residues. Germline V gene sequence: CDR1 SGHVS, CDR2 FQNEAQ. Trimming removed 1 base from V and 0 bases from J; junction bases left unmatched: 3. This CDR3 is CASSLELAGASTDTQYF. The CDR3 DNA follows: TGTGCCAGCAGCTTAGAACTAGCGGGGGCTAGCACAGATACGCAGTATTTT.

V and J are TRBV2 and TRBJ2-7; 9 bases align to TRBD1. CDR1 SNHLY and CDR2 FYNNEI come from the germline V gene. This CDR3 region has 12 residues. The ends lost 7 bases at V and 6 bases at J; junction bases unmatched: 4. The CDR3 sequence: CASNDRGFEQYF. In DNA, the CDR3 is TGTGCCAGCAATGACAGGGGGTTCGAGCAGTACTTC.

The rearrangement joins TRBV4-1 to TRBJ1-1; maybe TRBD1 (6 bases). Trimming took off 4 bases at V and 1 base at J, with 10 bases between the two ends. Germline CDR1 and CDR2: MGHRA and YSYEKL. The CDR3 is made up of 14 amino acids. The CDR3: CASSRRQENTEAFF. CDR3 sequence (DNA): TGCGCCAGCAGCCGCAGACAGGAGAACACTGAAGCTTTCTTT.

The chain joins TRBV6-5 to TRBJ2-1, with D tentatively TRBD1 (6 bases). V lost 4 bases, J lost 1 base, and 8 bases lay in between. From germline, CDR1 is MNHEY and CDR2 SVGAGI. There are 14 residues in the CDR3. The CDR3 nucleotides read TGTGCCAGCAGTTTAGGGGGATCCTACAATGAGCAGTTCTTC. Residues: CASSLGGSYNEQFF.

V and J are TRBV15 and TRBJ2-7; a possible D gene is TRBD1 (6 bases). Trimming stripped 2 bases from V and 7 bases from J, with 24 bases between. The CDR3 contains 17 residues. Per the germline V gene, CDR1 is LNHNV and CDR2 is YYDKDF (reference sequence). As DNA, the CDR3 is TGTGCCACCAGCAGATTTACCCGACAGGACGCCGCGGAAGAGCAGTACTTC. This gives the protein CATSRFTRQDAAEEQYF.

The V gene is TRBV9, the J gene TRBJ1-2; D might be TRBD1 (6 bases). The germline gives CDR1 SGDLS, CDR2 YYNGEE. Trimming left V 6 bases short and J 2 bases short, with 14 bases between. The CDR3 runs 14 residues. The CDR3 is CASNQQGINYGYTF. The CDR3 DNA is TGTGCCAGCAACCAACAGGGTATCAACTATGGCTACACCTTC.

This sequence joins TRBV2 and TRBJ1-3; maybe TRBD1 (6 bases). V lost 8 bases to trimming and J lost 6 bases, with 20 bases between them. Looked up from germline, CDR1 is SNHLY and CDR2 is FYNNEI. This CDR3 is 15 amino acids long. The CDR3 coding sequence is TGTGCCAGCCAGACAGGCACTACCTGGGAAAACACCATATATTTT. This translates into CASQTGTTWENTIYF.

The V gene is TRBV4-2, the J gene TRBJ1-6, with D unresolved. Trimming took off 1 base at V and 1 base at J, with 8 bases between the two ends. This CDR3 contains 16 residues. The germline gives CDR1 LGHNA, CDR2 YNFKEQ. This CDR3 is CASSQGRGSYNSPLHF. The CDR3 DNA reads as TGTGCCAGCAGCCAAGGGCGGGGATCCTATAATTCACCCCTCCACTTT.

The rearrangement uses TRBV24-1 and TRBJ2-3; weak D call: TRBD1 (8 bases). Trimming took off 9 bases at V and 0 bases at J, with 18 bases between the two ends. This CDR3 has 16 amino acids. Germline CDR1 is KGHDR and CDR2 is SFDVKD. CDR3 DNA sequence: TGTGCCACCCTTGAGGGAGGGACAGGAAGCACAGATACGCAGTATTTT. It encodes CATLEGGTGSTDTQYF.

The V gene is TRBV12-3 or TRBV12-4, the J gene TRBJ2-2; D may be TRBD1 (6 bases). This CDR3 spans 13 amino acids. V was shortened by 4 bases and J by 5 bases, with 8 bases between the two germline ends. The CDR3 loop is CASSSGVTGELFF. For the CDR3, the DNA is TGTGCCAGCAGTTCAGGGGTGACCGGGGAGCTGTTTTTT.

The chain has TRBV18 and TRBJ2-1; D possibly uses TRBD1 or TRBD2 (5 bases each). The CDR3 spans 15 residues. With 2 bases removed from V and 0 bases from J, the gap between germline ends came to 8 bases. CDR1 is KGHSH, CDR2 LQKENI, per germline. The CDR3 spells CASSPSGSSYNEQFF. The CDR3 DNA follows: TGTGCCAGCTCACCATCAGGGAGCTCCTACAATGAGCAGTTCTTC.

CDR3 sequence: CASSPLSVYNEQFF. In DNA form, the CDR3 reads TGCGCCAGCAGCCCATTATCGGTTTACAATGAGCAGTTCTTC. The genes are TRBV5-1 and TRBJ2-1; D gene unclear. The CDR3 consists of 14 residues. Trimming removed 4 bases from V and 4 bases from J, with 12 bases in between. Germline V gives CDR1 SGHRS, CDR2 YFSETQ.

The J gene is TRBJ2-7, the V gene TRBV6-5; D call uncertain. With 7 bases removed from V and 3 bases from J, the gap between germline ends came to 10 bases. CDR1 and CDR2 from the germline V gene are MNHEY and SVGAGI. The length of the CDR3 is 12 residues. The CDR3 DNA sequence: TGTGCCAGCATAGCATCTTACTACGAGCAGTACTTC. Protein product: CASIASYYEQYF.

The chain combines TRBV5-1 with TRBJ2-2; TRBD2 matches at 13 bases. Germline CDR1 and CDR2: SGHRS and YFSETQ. Trimming removed 0 bases from V and 2 bases from J; junction bases left unmatched: 1. The CDR3 consists of 17 residues. The CDR3 DNA follows: TGCGCCAGCAGCTTGGGACTAGCGGGGGGAAACACCGGGGAGCTGTTTTTT. Protein sequence: CASSLGLAGGNTGELFF.

This sequence joins TRBV4-3 and TRBJ2-7, with TRBD1 as a possible D gene (5 bases). CDR1 LGHNA and CDR2 YSLEER come from the germline V gene. The V end lost 0 bases, the J end lost 2 bases, and 8 bases lay between the germline ends. The CDR3 has 14 residues. The CDR3 nucleotides are TGCGCCAGCAGCCAAGATGCCAGGGCCTACGAGCAGTACTTC. Its translation is CASSQDARAYEQYF.